This note documents a single T cell receptor beta chain sequence. As yet, its antigen is unknown. The data originate from a study of human T cells and chemical hapten exposure. Study information: Mostly female, the patients presented with alopecia areata, totalis or universalis.

Per the authors' pipeline: Counting gave a median of roughly 100,000 TCRs per sample, with values ranging from about 23,224 to 700,000. TCRdb analysed the RACE reads with MiXCR anew, one entry per CDR3 protein. The V and J calls here are based on TCRdb, not the publication. The sample holds 150,000 to 200,000 distinct CDR3 sequences; 13% to 15% are singletons and the top ten take 1.7%. Germline V gene sequence: CDR1 LGHNA, CDR2 YSLEER. The V gene lost 0 bases and the J gene lost 0 bases, with 6 bases spanning the gap. CDR3 length: 16 residues. Noted time point: patch test 1, 2 weeks after DPC sensitization. Sample treatment: therapeutic diphenylcyclopropenone sensitization with weekly scalp DPC. Whole-study findings and limits: With alopecia, donors may have immune responses unlike healthy people's.

This clonotype originated in a woman aged 25 to 45 with alopecia areata. Some clones in this sample may be carry-over from other donors' samples. The V and J genes are TRBV4-3 and TRBJ2-6; D is undetermined. Sequences were derived from whole blood, sampled in connection with sensitization to the hapten diphenylcyclopropenone (DPC). CDR3 coding DNA: TGCGCCAGCAGCCAAGATATAAGCTCTGGGGCCAACGTCCTGACTTTC. Residues: CASSQDISSGANVLTF.